There are a few counts of the clone carrying this TCR beta chain. Antigen specificity is unknown. V was clipped by 4 bases and J by 0 bases, with 12 bases between them. Germline CDR1 and CDR2: DFQATT and SNEGSKA (reference sequence). This CDR3 spans 14 amino acids. For TCR, cDNA came from 5'RACE template switching, which added a universal primer site and UMIs. TCRdb processed the 5' RACE reads anew with MiXCR; each CDR3 protein has one entry. The table lists roughly 300,000 distinct CDR3 sequences, 7% to 10% of them singletons. The source of the sample is a study of T cells after yellow fever vaccination. Findings and limits, study-wide: At around 96% for CD4 and approximately 89% for CD8, most primary-vaccination clones showed up again after the booster.

The clonotype comes from a man aged 18 to 29 who received the YFV17D yellow fever vaccine. The V and J genes are TRBV20-1 and TRBJ1-2; the D gene is possibly TRBD1 (6 bases). Sequenced material: PBMCs, taken roughly 47 days after the first yellow fever vaccination. This CDR3 is CSATRQATNYGYTF. The CDR3 DNA follows: TGCAGTGCTACCAGACAGGCAACTAACTATGGCTACACCTTC.